The 19 T cell receptor beta chains presented below share a single source sample, sequenced in a study of Graves' ophthalmopathy and Graves' hyperthyroidism. Amplification of TCR beta CDR3 regions used RNA transcripts. RT-PCR with HTBI primers came first, then second-round multiplex PCR. TCRdb reprocessed the multiplex PCR reads via MiXCR and lists one record per CDR3 protein. The profile covers 500,000 to 700,000 distinct CDR3 sequences, with less than 40% appearing a single time and about 4% taken by the ten largest. The specimen sequenced was peripheral blood or thyroid tissue (not recorded which). These receptors all come from an adult man with Graves' hyperthyroidism.

The rearrangement joins TRBV7-9 to TRBJ1-6; D unresolved. Germline V gene sequence: CDR1 SEHNR, CDR2 FQNEAQ (reference sequence). V shed 3 bases and J shed 6 bases, with 12 bases lying between them. The CDR3 consists of 15 residues. Here the CDR3 DNA reads TGTGCCAGCAGCTTGGAAGACTGCAGTAATTCACCCCTCCACTTT. Residues: CASSLEDCSNSPLHF.

The V call is TRBV9, the J call TRBJ2-3; the D is unclear. The V end was cut by 3 bases, the J end by 2 bases, with 7 bases between. CDR1 and CDR2 from the germline V gene are SGDLS and YYNGEE. The CDR3 is made up of 13 amino acids. The DNA for the CDR3 is TGTGCCAGCAGCGAGGCCCCCACAGATACGCAGTATTTT. Its translation: CASSEAPTDTQYF.

The V call is TRBV7-6, the J call TRBJ1-6; no definite D call. The V end lost 2 bases, the J end lost 9 bases, and 11 bases lay between the germline ends. Germline V lookup: CDR1 SGHVS, CDR2 FNYEAQ. The CDR3 runs 14 residues. In DNA form, the CDR3 reads TGTGCCAGCAGCTTAAGCAGGAGCGCTTCACCCCTCCACTTT. Translation gives CASSLSRSASPLHF. Filled out from reference TRBV7-6 and TRBJ1-6, the complete variable domain reads GAGVSQSPRYKVTKRGQDVALRCDPISGHVSLYWYRQALGQGPEFLTYFNYEAQQDKSGLPNDRFSAERPEGSISTLTIQRTEQRDSAMYRCASSLSRSASPLHFGNGTRLTVT.

The rearrangement uses TRBV2 and TRBJ1-5; D is perhaps TRBD1 (5 bases). Trimming pared 6 bases from V and 0 bases from J, leaving 12 bases between. The length of the CDR3 is 15 residues. Germline-derived CDR1 and CDR2 are SNHLY and FYNNEI. The DNA of the CDR3 is TGTGCCAGCAGAGGGGCGCGTTATAGCAATCAGCCCCAGCATTTT. Translating it yields CASRGARYSNQPQHF.

The chain employs TRBV7-9 and TRBJ2-7, with 10 nucleotides matching TRBD1. In germline, CDR1 is SEHNR, CDR2 FQNEAQ (reference sequence). CDR3 length: 15 amino acids. The V and J ends lost 6 bases and 4 bases, in that order; junction bases with no gene match: 9. The CDR3 DNA follows: TGTGCCAGCAGTTACGGGACAGGGGTGATGTACGAGCAGTACTTC. This sequence encodes CASSYGTGVMYEQYF.

This clonotype has at least ten counts. The rearrangement uses TRBV10-3 and TRBJ2-2; 8 nucleotides match TRBD1. The germline gives CDR1 ENHRY, CDR2 SYGVKD. The length of the CDR3 is 15 residues. The J segment lost 7 bases and the V segment lost 4 bases, leaving 8 bases of the junction unmatched. Here the CDR3 reads CAISGDRGGNGELFF. The CDR3 DNA reads as TGTGCCATCAGTGGAGACAGGGGTGGAAACGGGGAGCTGTTTTTT.

V is TRBV7-9 and J is TRBJ2-2; TRBD1 might be the D (6 bases). Per the germline V gene, CDR1 is SEHNR and CDR2 is FQNEAQ (reference sequence). The CDR3 loop spans 17 amino acids. With 5 bases removed from V and 0 bases from J, the gap between germline ends came to 16 bases. The CDR3 loop reads CASSLRSGATNTGELFF. CDR3 coding DNA: TGTGCCAGCAGCCTAAGATCAGGGGCCACGAACACCGGGGAGCTGTTTTTT.

To note about this clonotype: This clone may be a read error of a much larger clone one base away. The V call is TRBV19, the J call TRBJ1-2; D is undetermined. The V gene lost 7 bases and the J gene lost 9 bases, with 18 bases spanning the gap. The CDR3 length is 13 residues. The germline CDR1 and CDR2 sequences are LNHDA and SQIVND (reference sequence). For the CDR3, the DNA is TGTGCCAGTAATGGGTACGGCGGATATAGCTACACCTTC. Protein: CASNGYGGYSYTF.

The chain joins TRBV28 to TRBJ1-2; D is perhaps TRBD1 (5 bases). Germline loops: CDR1 MDHEN, CDR2 SYDVKM. This CDR3 has 14 residues. The V and J ends lost 7 bases and 3 bases respectively, with 15 bases between them. The CDR3 coding sequence is TGTGCCAGCAAGTCAGGGTCGACGTACTATGGCTACACCTTC. Translated: CASKSGSTYYGYTF.

The sample holds a few counts of this clonotype. This chain uses TRBV12-3 or TRBV12-4 with TRBJ1-2; D is possibly TRBD1 (5 bases). The CDR3 covers 14 residues. V lost 2 bases and J lost 8, with 15 bases in between. CDR3 region: CASSLYSGLGGYTF. The CDR3 DNA is TGTGCCAGCAGTTTATACTCAGGGTTGGGCGGCTACACCTTC.

At least ten counts were recorded for this clonotype. The rearrangement joins TRBV7-9 to TRBJ2-5, with D unclear. The CDR3 covers 14 residues. Germline CDR1 reads SEHNR; CDR2 reads FQNEAQ (reference sequence). Between the trimmed V and J ends, which lost 5 bases and 5 bases, there was a span of 15 bases. The CDR3 is CASSPPLGQETQYF. The CDR3 coding sequence is TGTGCCAGCAGCCCTCCGCTAGGGCAGGAGACCCAGTACTTC.

The CDR3 DNA reads as TGTGCCATCAGGGCGGACAGAGCCCCTAAAGAGACCCAGTACTTC. Translating gives CAIRADRAPKETQYF. The rearrangement links TRBV10-3 to TRBJ2-5, with D perhaps matching TRBD1 (6 bases). The germline gives CDR1 ENHRY, CDR2 SYGVKD. This CDR3 has 15 residues. V dropped 6 bases and J dropped 3 bases, with 17 bases sitting between them.

The chain couples TRBV12-3 or TRBV12-4 to TRBJ1-5, with no clear D. The CDR3 is 13 amino acids. Trimming removed 3 bases at V and 1 base at J, with 4 bases between. The CDR3 DNA is TGTGCCAGCAGTTTCCAGAGCAATCAGCCCCAGCATTTT. Encoded protein: CASSFQSNQPQHF.

This chain connects TRBV20-1 to TRBJ2-5; D may be TRBD1 (7 bases). V lost 6 bases to trimming and J lost 7 bases, with 24 bases between them. This CDR3 spans 15 amino acids. The germline V gene encodes CDR1 DFQATT and CDR2 SNEGSKA (reference sequence). The CDR3 region has the DNA TGCAGTGCCCCTAGGACAGGAGGGGTCGGGGGGACCCAGTACTTC. This codes for CSAPRTGGVGGTQYF.

This clonotype has more than one count but fewer than ten. The chain employs TRBV2 and TRBJ2-2; D gene ambiguous. The CDR3 is 13 residues long. CDR1 and CDR2 (germline): SNHLY, FYNNEI. V was pared by 3 bases and J by 1 base, with 3 bases between. The CDR3 DNA reads TGTGCCAGCAGTGATAAGAACACCGGGGAGCTGTTTTTT. Its translation is CASSDKNTGELFF.

This clonotype was recorded a few times. V gene TRBV7-2 combines with J gene TRBJ2-7; 9 nucleotides line up with TRBD2. The J call may not be correct, given that the DNA end is closer to TRBJ2-1. Germline assignment: CDR1 SGHTA and CDR2 FQGNSA. This CDR3 spans 16 amino acids. CDR3 nucleotides: TGTGCCAGCAGCTTAGCGGATGCGGGAGGGGGCCATGAGCAGTTCTTC. Translated, it gives CASSLADAGGGHEQFF.

This clonotype has more than one count but fewer than ten. The chain employs TRBV6-5 and TRBJ1-1, with TRBD1 matching over 8 bases. The length of the CDR3 is 16 residues. CDR1 and CDR2 (germline): MNHEY, SVGAGI. V lost 6 bases, J lost 2 bases, and 11 bases stayed unmatched. The CDR3 region is CASRPRDDRGNTEAFF. The CDR3 bases are TGTGCCAGCAGACCGCGTGATGACAGGGGCAACACTGAAGCTTTCTTT.

Comments on this clonotype: It may be a read error: a sequence one base away is much more abundant. The CDR3 sequence: CASRGDRYQPQHF. CDR3 in DNA: TGTGCCAGCAGAGGGGACAGGTATCAGCCCCAGCATTTT. The chain has TRBV2 and TRBJ1-5, with TRBD1 identical over 8 bases. This CDR3 spans 13 amino acids. V was pared by 6 bases and J by 5 bases, with 3 bases of the junction left unmatched. Germline V gene sequence: CDR1 SNHLY, CDR2 FYNNEI.

The chain couples TRBV19 to TRBJ1-5; D gene unclear. The germline V and J ends were trimmed by 0 bases and 2 bases, with 11 bases remaining between them. The CDR3 contains 16 residues. Per germline, CDR1 LNHDA and CDR2 SQIVND (reference sequence). The CDR3 reads CASSIDRVRRNQPQHF. The DNA of the CDR3 is TGTGCCAGTAGTATAGATCGGGTTAGGCGCAATCAGCCCCAGCATTTT.